This T cell receptor (beta chain) was obtained from a study of CD8 T cells in Susac syndrome (dated by TCRdb to between 2018 and 2021). About the study as a whole: The study used repertoire sequencing to test whether antigen drove CD8+ T cell activation and differentiation in Susac syndrome. The clonality of the CD8+ T cell repertoire was compared across more than 9 healthy donors, some 14 Susac syndrome patients and 15 multiple sclerosis patients.

High-throughput TCR beta sequencing profiled peripheral blood CD8+ and CD4+ T cells from healthy donors, Susac syndrome patients and multiple sclerosis patients. Healthy donors were age- and sex-matched controls. Bulk CD8+ and CD4+ T cells were purified magnetically by negative isolation, whereas CD8+ TEMRA cells were enriched by FACS. Blood was drawn into EDTA tubes, processed within 24 hours, and PBMCs were isolated by density gradient centrifugation. PBMCs intended for TCR sequencing were cryopreserved in liquid nitrogen and were subsequently thawed in a 37 degrees C water bath. A purity of at least 90% was achieved for sorted or isolated CD4+, CD8+ and CD8+ TEMRA cells. Of note for this clonotype: Its cognate antigen has yet to be identified. No base-level quality is on record; no much larger clone is a single base apart.

Including cysteine and phenylalanine, the CDR3 has 14 amino acids. Just the 42-base CDR3 DNA is kept, in frame starting at base 1. Trimming removed 3 bases from V and 3 bases from J, leaving 9 bases between the germline ends. CDR1 and CDR2, per the germline V gene (reference sequence), are MNHEY and SMNVEV. RNA was extracted using the RNeasy kit, and roughly 0.45 to 1 ug of the RNA was reverse transcribed with random hexamers. The immunoSEQ multiplex PCR assay, covering 54 Vbeta and 13 Jbeta segments, was used to amplify TCR beta CDR3 regions. PCR amplification bias was corrected using a synthetic template baseline for primer optimization and computational correction. Per the authors' processing: Reads were annotated to V, D and J genes according to IMGT and were analyzed with immunoSEQ Analyzer, with only productive sequences retained. To calculate clonality, Shannon entropy was normalized by log2 of the number of productive unique sequences and then subtracted from one. Public and private clones were assessed among the 100 most prevalent clones of each patient and control. Clones were defined as Susac-specific when absent from the healthy and MS cohorts, from over 950 published viral clones and from other ImmuneACCESS disease sequences. The public reads were run again by TCRdb, first through fastp at Q25 and then through MiXCR, and only productive beta chains were kept. A single entry per CDR3 protein holds the most common genes and DNA from its merged rows. TCRdb, not the authors, supplied the V and J calls. The sample table shows some 90,000 distinct CDR3 sequences, and about 93% are seen once. Of the sample, over 0.25% is held by the ten largest clones.

General conclusions and limits of the study: The number of individuals in the TCR sequencing and HLA analysis was acknowledged as relatively small.

The receptor was derived from a human donor in good health. The chain employs TRBV27 and TRBJ1-5; no D gene is confidently identified. Sequencing was performed on CD8+ T cells from PBMCs. The CDR3 region reads CASSLRRYNQPQHF. The DNA sequence reads TGTGCCAGCAGTTTGAGGCGGTACAATCAGCCCCAGCATTTT.